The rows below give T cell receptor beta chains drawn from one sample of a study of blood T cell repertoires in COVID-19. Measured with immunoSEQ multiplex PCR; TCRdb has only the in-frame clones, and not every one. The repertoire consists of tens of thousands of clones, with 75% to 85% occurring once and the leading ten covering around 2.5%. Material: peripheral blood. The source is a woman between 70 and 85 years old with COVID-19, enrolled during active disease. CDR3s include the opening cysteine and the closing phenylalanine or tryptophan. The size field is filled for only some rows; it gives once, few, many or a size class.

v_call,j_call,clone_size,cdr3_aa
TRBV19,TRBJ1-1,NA,CASRPGFVTEAFF
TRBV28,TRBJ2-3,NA,CATGGLARTDTQYF
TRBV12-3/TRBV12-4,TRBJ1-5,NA,CASSFRSQPQHF
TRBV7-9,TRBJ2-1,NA,CASSYPSGRNEQFF
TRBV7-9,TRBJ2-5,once,CASSPWTSGSETQYF
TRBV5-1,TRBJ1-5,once,CASSLGQNQPQHF
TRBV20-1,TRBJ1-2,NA,CSASQRYPNYGYTF
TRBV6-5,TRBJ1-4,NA,CASSPRRRTNEKLFF
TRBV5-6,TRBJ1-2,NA,CASNRDSHYGYTF
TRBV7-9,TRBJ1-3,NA,CASSLVGVAGNTIYF
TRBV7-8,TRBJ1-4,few,CASSLTALGGKLFF
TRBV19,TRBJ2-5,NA,CASSISRVGAQETQYF
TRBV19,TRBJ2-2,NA,CASSLLGTANTGELFF
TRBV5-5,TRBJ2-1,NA,CASTPSVGEQFF
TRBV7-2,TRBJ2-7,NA,CASSLASGSYEQYF
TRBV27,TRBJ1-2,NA,CASSLPGGGYTF
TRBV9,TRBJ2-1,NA,CASSTQLGNEQFF
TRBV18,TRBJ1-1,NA,CASSPSRGMNTEAFF
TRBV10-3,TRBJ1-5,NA,CAISPWGGQPQHF
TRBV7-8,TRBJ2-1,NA,CASTLTGGTPNEQFF
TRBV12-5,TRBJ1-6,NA,CASGFPTGAIGSPLHF
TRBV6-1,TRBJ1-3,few,CASSEAGLFGNTIYF
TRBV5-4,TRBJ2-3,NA,CASSHRAGGPDTQYF
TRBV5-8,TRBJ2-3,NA,CASSSGESSPDTQYF
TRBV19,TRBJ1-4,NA,CASSMRGRDRLNEKLFF
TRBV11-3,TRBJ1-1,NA,CASSMTTGQNTEAFF
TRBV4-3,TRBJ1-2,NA,CASSPGQANYGYTF
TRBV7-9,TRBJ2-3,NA,CASSRSGNADTQYF
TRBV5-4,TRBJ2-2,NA,CASSLAAGANTGELFF
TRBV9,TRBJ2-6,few,CASSPGTGAGANVLTF
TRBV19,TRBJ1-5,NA,CASAPDRVQPQHF
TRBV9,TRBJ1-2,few,CASSSQTGTGYGYTF
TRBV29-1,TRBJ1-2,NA,CSGDHGGDANYGYTF
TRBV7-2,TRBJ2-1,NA,CASSPGQGSNEQFF
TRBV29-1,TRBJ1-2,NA,CSVGTGVGYGYTF
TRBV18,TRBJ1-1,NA,CASSPQSDKAEAFF
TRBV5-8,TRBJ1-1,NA,CASSWGGAVNTEAFF
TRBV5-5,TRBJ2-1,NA,CASSAGLADYNEQFF
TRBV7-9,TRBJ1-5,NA,CASSTGTRQPQHF
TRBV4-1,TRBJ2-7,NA,CASSQGKQYF
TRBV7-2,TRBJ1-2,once,CASSPPGGGYGYTF
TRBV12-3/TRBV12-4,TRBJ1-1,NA,CASSLGGVTEAFF
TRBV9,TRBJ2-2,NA,CASSVGQAVTGELFF
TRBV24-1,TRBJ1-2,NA,CATSDSRTGGFGYTF
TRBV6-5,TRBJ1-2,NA,CAGSSGSNYGYTF
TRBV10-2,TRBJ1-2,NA,CASSGRGGIGYTF
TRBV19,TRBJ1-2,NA,CASSIDDYGYTF
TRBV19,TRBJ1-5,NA,CASSQARSQHF
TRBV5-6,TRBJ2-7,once,CASSSWGSGDGEQYF
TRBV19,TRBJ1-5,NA,CASSIGTAGANNQPQHF
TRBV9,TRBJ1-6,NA,CASSDPTEGAALHF
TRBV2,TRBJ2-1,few,CASSDFPNNNEQFF
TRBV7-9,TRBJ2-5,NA,CASSLPRGQETQYF
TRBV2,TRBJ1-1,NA,CASSEGGYRVSMNTEAFF
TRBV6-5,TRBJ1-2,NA,CASSRTPENYGYTF
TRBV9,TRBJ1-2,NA,CASSVARDSGYGYTF
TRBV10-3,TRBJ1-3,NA,CAISEPTAQDSGNTIYF